One sample yielded the 21 T cell receptor beta chains listed below, sequenced in a study of CD8 T cells in Susac syndrome. With random hexamers, reverse transcription was performed on about 0.5 to 1 ug of RNA. TCRdb called the immunoSEQ multiplex PCR reads again in MiXCR, with one record for every CDR3 protein. The sample yields roughly 200,000 distinct CDR3 sequences, roughly 90% seen once. Sequencing was performed on CD4+ T cells from PBMCs. The receptors stem from a human donor with Susac syndrome.

The chain couples TRBV5-1 to TRBJ2-7; no reliable D call. The CDR3 has 15 amino acids. V was cut by 0 bases and J by 5 bases, with 15 bases left in between. Looked up from germline, CDR1 is SGHRS and CDR2 is YFSETQ. This CDR3 is CASSLVAGSYNEQYF. CDR3 DNA sequence: TGCGCCAGCAGCTTGGTTGCAGGCTCCTACAACGAGCAGTACTTC. Complete variable domain (other parts from reference TRBV5-1 and TRBJ2-7): KAGVTQTPRYLIKTRGQQVTLSCSPISGHRSVSWYQQTPGQGLQFLFEYFSETQRNKGNFPGRFSGRQFSNSRSEMNVSTLELGDSALYLCASSLVAGSYNEQYFGPGTRLTVT.

This chain uses TRBV7-6 with TRBJ2-1, with D perhaps matching TRBD1 or TRBD2 (5 bases each). CDR1 SGHVS and CDR2 FNYEAQ come from the germline V gene. The CDR3 covers 17 residues. Trimming removed 1 base from V and 2 bases from J, with 15 bases in between. The CDR3 here is CASSLDGTGPPYNEQFF. CDR3 bases: TGTGCCAGCAGCTTAGACGGTACGGGACCACCCTACAATGAGCAGTTCTTC.

The rearrangement uses TRBV4-2 and TRBJ2-5; possibly TRBD2 for D (7 bases). Trimming took off 8 bases at V and 1 base at J, with 17 bases between the two ends. CDR3 size: 15 residues. Germline CDR1 LGHNA, CDR2 YNFKEQ. The CDR3 sequence: CASGTRGGVQETQYF. The DNA for the CDR3 is TGTGCCAGCGGGACGAGGGGGGGGGTCCAAGAGACCCAGTACTTC.

The chain recombines TRBV2 with TRBJ2-3; unclear D gene. V was pared by 3 bases and J by 5 bases, with 3 bases between. Looked up from germline, CDR1 is SNHLY and CDR2 is FYNNEI. The CDR3 has 11 residues. CDR3 amino acids: CASSEEDTQYF. In DNA, the CDR3 is TGTGCCAGCAGTGAGGAAGATACGCAGTATTTT.

The rearrangement links TRBV27 to TRBJ2-3; D gene unclear. Deletions cut 3 bases from V and 2 bases from J, with 9 bases between. CDR1 is MNHEY and CDR2 is SMNVEV in the germline V gene (reference sequence). The CDR3 totals 14 residues. The CDR3 DNA is TGTGCCAGCAGTTTGTGGGATAACACAGATACGCAGTATTTT. As protein: CASSLWDNTDTQYF.

The chain is built from TRBV20-1 and TRBJ2-7; 10 bases align to TRBD1. In germline, CDR1 is DFQATT, CDR2 SNEGSKA (reference sequence). V dropped 6 bases and J dropped 5; count of bases not matched to a gene: 4. This CDR3 comprises 12 residues. The CDR3 bases are TGCAGTGCCGACAGGGGGCGAAACGAGCAGTACTTC. Residues: CSADRGRNEQYF.

The chain joins TRBV30 to TRBJ2-1, with 11 bases lining up with TRBD2. CDR3 size: 17 residues. The V gene's germline CDR1 is GTSNPN and CDR2 SVGIG (reference sequence). V lost 3 bases to trimming and J lost 4 bases; unmatched junction nucleotides: 11. The CDR3 here is CAWSPDTGTSGYNEQFF. Written as DNA, the CDR3 is TGTGCCTGGAGCCCCGATACCGGGACTAGCGGATACAATGAGCAGTTCTTC.

The genes are TRBV20-1 and TRBJ2-7, with D possibly being TRBD2 (5 bases). V was trimmed by 6 bases and J by 7 bases, leaving 13 bases between them. CDR1 and CDR2 (germline): DFQATT, SNEGSKA (reference sequence). The CDR3 totals 11 residues. The CDR3 protein is CSARLDWEQYF. Here the CDR3 DNA reads TGCAGTGCCCGGTTGGACTGGGAGCAGTACTTC.

This clonotype was seen a handful of times. The V gene is TRBV4-1, the J gene TRBJ1-2; 7 bases line up with TRBD1. This CDR3 region has 14 residues. Trimming at V came to 4 bases and at J to 5 bases, leaving 7 bases not matched to a gene. Germline assignment: CDR1 MGHRA and CDR2 YSYEKL. CDR3 bases: TGCGCCAGCAGCCCTACTGGACAGGATTATGGCTACACCTTC. It encodes CASSPTGQDYGYTF.

The J gene is TRBJ1-6, the V gene TRBV2; 7 bases are a match to TRBD1. The germline CDR1 and CDR2 sequences are SNHLY and FYNNEI. Trimming removed 6 bases from V and 8 bases from J; junction bases left unmatched: 7. The CDR3 is 14 residues long. The CDR3 region is CASRQGQDYSPLHF. The CDR3 DNA is TGTGCCAGCAGACAAGGACAGGACTATTCACCCCTCCACTTT.

This chain connects TRBV20-1 to TRBJ2-5; 11 bases are shared with TRBD2. The germline gives CDR1 DFQATT, CDR2 SNEGSKA (reference sequence). With V trimmed by 6 bases and J by 5 bases, 11 bases remained unmatched. This CDR3 has 15 amino acids. The CDR3 region has the DNA TGCAGTGCCAGATCTAGCGGGAGGCCCCGGGAGACCCAGTACTTC. Translated: CSARSSGRPRETQYF.

This clonotype showed up just a few times. This chain connects TRBV6-1 to TRBJ2-2; the match to TRBD2 covers 7 bases. The V gene end was trimmed by 2 bases and the J gene end by 6 bases; junction bases not matched to a gene: 6. Germline V gene data show CDR1 as MNHNS and CDR2 as SASEGT. The CDR3 is 15 residues long. In DNA form, the CDR3 reads TGTGCCAGCAGTGAATCACTAGCGAGGGCCGGGGAGCTGTTTTTT. As protein: CASSESLARAGELFF.

The V gene is TRBV11-2, the J gene TRBJ2-5; D remains ambiguous. The V end lost 1 base, the J end lost 5 bases, and 14 bases lay between the germline ends. The germline CDR1 and CDR2 sequences are SGHAT and FQNNGV. CDR3 length: 15 amino acids. The CDR3 DNA sequence: TGTGCCAGCAGCTTAGGTCAGGTCCGGCATGAGACCCAGTACTTC. This sequence encodes CASSLGQVRHETQYF.

This CDR3 is CASSGRNYNEQFF. In nucleotides, the CDR3 is TGTGCCAGCAGTGGACGGAATTACAATGAGCAGTTCTTC. The chain is built from TRBV7-9 and TRBJ2-1; D is uncertain. Trimming removed 6 bases from V and 4 bases from J, with 10 bases in between. The CDR3 runs 13 residues. CDR1 SEHNR and CDR2 FQNEAQ come from the germline V gene (reference sequence).

The chain combines TRBV10-3 with TRBJ1-2; no clear D gene. The V end was cut by 2 bases, the J end by 6 bases, with 10 bases between. The CDR3 is made up of 13 amino acids. Germline assignment: CDR1 ENHRY and CDR2 SYGVKD. CDR3 DNA: TGTGCCATCAGTGAGAGAGGGAGGAATGGCTACACCTTC. It encodes CAISERGRNGYTF.

This clonotype was counted only a few times. The rearrangement links TRBV20-1 to TRBJ2-7; 8 bases fit TRBD2. The length of the CDR3 is 15 residues. CDR1 and CDR2 from the germline V gene are DFQATT and SNEGSKA (reference sequence). V dropped 0 bases and J dropped 0; count of bases not matched to a gene: 4. CDR3 protein: CSARDGGRPSYEQYF. The CDR3 DNA follows: TGCAGTGCTAGAGATGGCGGGAGGCCCTCCTACGAGCAGTACTTC.

V gene TRBV28 combines with J gene TRBJ1-1; D remains unclear. V dropped 5 bases and J dropped 3 bases, with 13 bases sitting between them. Germline V gives CDR1 MDHEN, CDR2 SYDVKM. CDR3 length: 14 residues. The CDR3 spells CASSTLPGDTEAFF. As DNA, the CDR3 is TGTGCCAGCAGTACCCTTCCCGGGGACACTGAAGCTTTCTTT. The whole variable domain, remainder taken from reference TRBV28 and TRBJ1-1, is DVKVTQSSRYLVKRTGEKVFLECVQDMDHENMFWYRQDPGLGLRLIYFSYDVKMKEKGDIPEGYSVSREKKERFSLILESASTNQTSMYLCASSTLPGDTEAFFGQGTRLTVV.

The rearrangement links TRBV18 to TRBJ2-5; 12 positions agree with TRBD2. Germline lookup yields CDR1 KGHSH and CDR2 LQKENI. Trimming took 3 bases from V and 3 from J; bases not matched to a gene: 2. This CDR3 contains 15 residues. For the CDR3, the DNA is TGTGCCAGCTCACCCCGGACTAGCGGGGAAGAGACCCAGTACTTC. It translates to CASSPRTSGEETQYF.

V gene TRBV9 combines with J gene TRBJ1-4; perhaps TRBD1 as D (5 bases). Germline CDR1 reads SGDLS; CDR2 reads YYNGEE. V was shortened by 0 bases and J by 4 bases, with 7 bases between the two germline ends. There are 14 residues in the CDR3. CDR3 protein: CASSVGQSNEKLFF. The CDR3, as DNA: TGTGCCAGCAGCGTAGGACAGAGTAATGAAAAACTGTTTTTT.

This clonotype was recorded once. CDR3 DNA sequence: TGTGCCAGCAGGGAGGGTGCAGGTGGCTACACCTTC. Translation gives CASREGAGGYTF. The V gene is TRBV6-6, the J gene TRBJ1-2; D is ambiguous. The CDR3 spans 12 residues. V was cut by 6 bases and J by 7 bases, with 12 bases left in between. From germline, CDR1 is MNHNY and CDR2 SVGAGI (reference sequence).

The genes are TRBV6-5 and TRBJ2-2; 12 bases map to TRBD1. The CDR3 covers 17 residues. V lost 4 bases to trimming and J lost 4 bases; unmatched junction nucleotides: 7. CDR1 and CDR2 (germline): MNHEY, SVGAGI. CDR3 region: CASSWGQGAGGTGELFF. The CDR3 nucleotides are TGTGCCAGCAGTTGGGGACAGGGGGCTGGTGGCACCGGGGAGCTGTTTTTT.